These T cell receptor beta chains were read from a single sample in a study of Ad26.COV2.S vaccination and SARS-CoV-2 variants. TCRdb's copy holds only in-frame clones and misses some; the assay was immunoSEQ multiplex PCR. The sample lists around 370,000 clones, about 88% seen once, with around 3.3% in the top ten. The sequenced sample was peripheral blood, obtained in a trial of Ad26.COV2.S vaccine versus placebo. The receptors originated from a person aged 18-65 years who received the Ad26.COV2.S COVID-19 vaccine or a placebo. Both conserved end residues are part of each CDR3. Each record gives: CDR3 protein, V gene, J gene.

CASSTGTGNTEAFF	TRBV6-5	TRBJ1-1
CASSVDSYEQYF	TRBV12-3/TRBV12-4	TRBJ2-7
CASGRIYLGTSGGAGGELFF	TRBV12-5	TRBJ2-2
CASSFSGESNQPQHF	TRBV28	TRBJ1-5
CASSQTGLAVGRQYF	TRBV14	TRBJ2-7
CASSSVVLGEQYF	TRBV7-6	TRBJ2-7
CASSRDRASQETQYF	TRBV11-2	TRBJ2-5
CASSPRDRGADTQYF	TRBV19	TRBJ2-3
CASSKPGQGGTGELFF	TRBV27	TRBJ2-2
CASSKGVRGAYDTEAFF	TRBV21-1	TRBJ1-1
CASSYGWGMNTEAFF	TRBV6-5	TRBJ1-1
CASSSGQMNEKLFF	TRBV6-2/TRBV6-3	TRBJ1-4
CASSLAAGREQYF	TRBV5-1	TRBJ2-7
CASSYWDIPAGGYTF	TRBV14	TRBJ1-2
CASAQTPTWGEQFF	TRBV12-5	TRBJ2-1
CAWSPRILTDTQYF	TRBV30	TRBJ2-3
CASSFSRGSSYEQYF	TRBV7-2	TRBJ2-7